The sequence of this T cell receptor (beta chain) was determined in a study of cytomegalovirus exposure and HLA in healthy donors (dated by TCRdb to 2016 to 2017). Describing the broader study: In an earlier analysis of roughly 590 of the donors, about 260 Gb of sequence data and roughly 100 million unique TCR beta sequences from 150 million to 200 million T cells were reported. Around 320 gigabases of sequencing data and tens of millions of unique TCR sequences were included in an early release covering several hundred HLA-typed donors. The genetic ancestry cluster associated with self-reported Caucasian donors included roughly 84% of the 300 to 400 genotyped donors. The study aimed to test whether cataloging public T cell receptors could reveal signatures of past pathogen exposure. The T cell repertoires of several hundred subjects were profiled by immunosequencing and related to cytomegalovirus serostatus. A separate validation cohort of approximately 120 different subjects was used in addition to the roughly 640-subject first cohort. To predict cytomegalovirus infection status, the study combined high-throughput TCR immunosequencing, statistical association of individual TCRs with disease status, and machine learning. A later analysis re-examined previously published TCR beta repertoires from more than 650 donors and added high-resolution HLA genotyping to investigate patterns of TCR occurrence. The later analysis used no new phenotypic data to find candidate immune exposures, relying instead on TCR beta sequences and their occurrence across donors. An earlier analysis of 587 of the donors applied high-throughput TCR beta sequencing to assess whether each TCR beta V gene segment acted as functional or pseudogenic. Donor age, sex, ethnicity and CMV serostatus were collected together with the repertoire data. A later genetic analysis took genome-wide SNP genotypes for about 60% of the roughly 670 donors and used that subset as a discovery cohort. Every discovery cohort repertoire had been produced on one sequencing platform. HLA typing covered class I and class II loci at four-digit resolution. Typing coverage varied by locus: roughly 629-640 donors for A, B, C, DRB1 and DQB1; more than 500 for DQA1; more than 600 for DPA1; around 450 for DPB1. Roughly five DR-DQ haplotypes were treated as single units for association and clustering because of strong linkage in the cohort. Among roughly 400 genotyped donors of the cohort, an average of approximately 250,000 unique TCR beta nucleotide sequences were sequenced per donor, around a sixth of them non-productive.

Libraries were prepared through the immunoSEQ multiplex PCR assay. For the multiplex PCR, a mixture combining 60 forward primers for TCR Vbeta segments and 13 reverse primers for TCR Jbeta segments was used. The CDR3 region of rearranged TCR beta genes was amplified from genomic DNA with a multiplex PCR assay. The Illumina HiSeq System was used to sequence the amplified TCR beta libraries as 87-base-pair reads. As for the authors' bioinformatics: A later analysis counted tens of millions of unique TCR beta chains across the 670 or so repertoires, and 9.5 million to 11 million of these chains were shared by at least two donors. A nearest-neighbor algorithm error-corrected the raw reads and collapsed the reads into unique sequences, merging closely related sequences to remove PCR and sequencing errors. V, D and J gene segments were assigned by aligning CDR3 sequences to IMGT reference sequences. Each retained sequence needed at least a six-nucleotide match to both a V gene segment and a J gene segment. A rearrangement counted as productive if the CDR3 had no stop codons and remained in frame with V and J, and every other rearrangement counted as non-productive. Following IMGT convention, CDR3 was defined as the stretch from the second conserved V-encoded cysteine up to the conserved J-encoded phenylalanine. The earlier analysis of 500 to 600 of the donors excluded sequences that lacked an unambiguous match to a single V gene segment. In an earlier analysis of 450 to 750 of the donors, a V segment was called functional when productive rearrangements were above 56.7%, and segregating when the standard deviation between donors exceeded 5%. A statistical classification framework was built to diagnose cytomegalovirus status from the catalog of TCR beta chain sequences. V and J gene assignment, in a later analysis, came from comparing TCR nucleotide sequences with IMGT/GENE-DB human TR gene sequences. A later analysis assigned CDR3 sequences and most-parsimonious VDJ recombination scenarios with the TCRdist pipeline. A later analysis defined each TCR beta chain by its CDR3 amino acid sequence plus V-gene family, and excluded reads lacking a unique V-gene family. To address suspected cross-contamination and a sequencing artifact, a later analysis removed approximately 600 highly shared, low-generation-probability nucleotide sequences. A later analysis calculated a clonal expansion index for each public chain from normalized within-repertoire ranks of inferred template counts. Generation probabilities in a later analysis came from a VDJ recombination model fitted to out-of-frame rearrangements, and those results were checked against IGoR. In a later analysis, TCR-TCR, TCR-HLA and TCR-CMV co-occurrence was scored with hypergeometric tests, and a repertoire-size bias correction was applied to TCR pairs. In a later analysis, false discovery rates were estimated by permuting HLA or CMV assignments 20 times. In a later analysis, co-occurring TCRs were grouped using DBSCAN, and TCRdist sequence similarity was added for clustering within HLA-allele-positive subsets. For co-occurrence clustering, repertoires with fewer than 30,000 or more than 120,000 public chains were excluded, along with about five repertoires with anomalous nucleotide sharing. Imported from immuneACCESS, the table was reduced by TCRdb to in-frame sequences with V and J called. These copies leave out some clones; in studies compared against another copy, an unresolved V gene accounts for under half, and the cause of the remainder is not known. The V and J calls and clone size were taken over from that table, and D and trimming were inferred from the DNA. The sample records about 93,000 clones, approximately 68% of which are singletons. The ten most abundant clones make up 5.5% to 6.5% of the sample.

In total, approximately 690 healthy bone marrow donors made up the cohort. At the time of sampling, every cohort member was nominally healthy, though immune exposures that went unrecorded were likely present. The donor tested CMV seropositive and was one of the 289 seropositive cohort members. A peripheral blood sample was collected from each donor, and TCR beta sequencing was performed on peripheral blood mononuclear cells. Genomic DNA was extracted from the blood cell samples with the Qiagen DNeasy Blood Extraction Kit. Broader findings and caveats from the paper: Specific HLA alleles were associated with over 15,000 TCR beta sequences at a false discovery rate of 0.05 in a later analysis. A few of the identified cytomegalovirus-associated TCR beta chains were confirmed in vitro to be specific for cytomegalovirus antigens. According to a later analysis, most CMV-associated TCR beta chains appeared to be HLA-restricted, and the HLA associations seemed to be driven largely by CMV exposure. In a later genetic analysis, a missense DCLRE1C variant was associated with V-gene and J-gene trimming of TCR beta chains, and the association was replicated in an independent cohort. Immune exposure information for the cohort was limited to CMV serostatus. When HLA alleles, especially DR and DQ, strongly co-occurred, TCR associations were difficult to assign to individual alleles. Correlated functional status among segregating V segments might reflect linkage disequilibrium, but an unknown experimental factor could not be ruled out. Several of the top co-occurrence clusters appeared to be linked to parvovirus B19, influenza, CMV and Epstein-Barr virus, according to a later analysis. Some IMGT-functional V segments, including TRBV6-2 and TRBV6-3, could not be distinguished by the 87-base-pair reads and were therefore excluded. Because HLA typing was missing for some donors at each locus, association tests included only the typed subset. The study gave a list of about 160 TCR beta chains associated with cytomegalovirus. Sequencing depth was assumed to be roughly uniform across donors in the presence/absence analyses, though that assumption may not hold. Compared with the roughly 710-donor mean, donors in an Asian-associated ancestry cluster had fewer N-insertions in productive TCRs, according to a later genetic analysis. In a later analysis, HLA-associated TCR beta chains showed more clonal expansion and lower generation probabilities than non-associated chains that were equally common. Because counts were too low, more than 15 rarely observed V segments, including chromosome 9 orphons, were left out of the earlier analysis of 500 to 750 of the donors. Broadly in line with IMGT annotations, most TCR beta V segments showed up in productive rearrangements about 90% or about 30% of the time in an earlier analysis of several hundred of the donors. The authors suggested that the approach could potentially be extended to other disease states and immunological phenotypes. Only TCR beta chains were sequenced in this cohort, and the absence of alpha or paired-chain data limited detectable features. A cluster of highly shared sequence variants was judged likely to be a technical artifact of the sequencing pipeline. In a later analysis, the rate of TCR association differed among HLA loci, with DRB1 alleles having the most associated TCRs and HLA-C alleles having the fewest. A further reported finding was that TCR beta sequences accurately predicted the HLA-A and HLA-B alleles for most subjects in the first cohort. The classifier was reported to diagnose cytomegalovirus status with high specificity and sensitivity in both the original and validation cohorts. Across donors, most TCR sequences were observed very rarely, whereas some public TCRs were present in many individuals.

Of note for this clone: Its antigen specificity is not known. No much larger clone exists at a distance of one base, and base qualities are not known.

Trimming takes 3 bases from V and 7 bases from J, and the germline ends sit 15 bases apart. The germline V gene (reference sequence) gives CDR1 as SEHNR and CDR2 as FQNEAQ. The cysteine opens and the phenylalanine closes a CDR3 of 15 amino acids. The read is trimmed to its CDR3 DNA, 45 bases read in frame from base 1. The sequence joins TRBV7-9 to TRBJ1-4; too little of a D gene remains to name it. Sequenced input: PBMCs. The TCR was taken from a boy aged 5-17 years in good health and CMV-seropositive. The CDR3 has the sequence CASSFGPSEGEKLFF. The DNA sequence is as follows: TGTGCCAGCAGCTTTGGGCCTTCGGAGGGTGAAAAACTGTTTTTT.